Below, 27 T cell receptor beta chains from the same sample are listed, as sequenced in a study of metastatic and nonmetastatic thyroid tumors. MiXCR was used by TCRdb to re-call the PCR reads. The data show more than 20,000 clones, with 24% seen just once and about 6% held by the top ten. Before thyroid surgery, none of the patients had received any treatment. Sequenced sample: tumor tissue. Source of these receptors: a female donor with papillary thyroid cancer or a benign thyroid nodule (not recorded which). Some clones in this sample may be carry-over from other donors' samples.

This clone was observed many times. The chain joins TRBV6-1 to TRBJ1-2; D remains unclear. Per germline, CDR1 MNHNS and CDR2 SASEGT. V lost 6 bases to trimming and J lost 4 bases, with 6 bases between them. This CDR3 has 11 residues. In nucleotides, the CDR3 is TGTGCCAGCAGGGGAAGCTATGGCTACACCTTC. Amino acid sequence: CASRGSYGYTF.

This chain connects TRBV6-1 to TRBJ2-1; 12 bases fit TRBD2. Looked up from germline, CDR1 is MNHNS and CDR2 is SASEGT. The V and J ends lost 7 bases and 8 bases, in that order; junction bases with no gene match: 15. The CDR3 extends over 17 amino acids. CDR3 DNA: TGTGCCAGCACCCGAAGACTAGCGGGAGTCCTTGGGGATGAGCAGTTCTTC. As protein: CASTRRLAGVLGDEQFF.

The chain carries TRBV5-1 and TRBJ2-1; weak D call: TRBD2 (6 bases). V was shortened by 4 bases and J by 9 bases, with 26 bases between the two germline ends. CDR1 and CDR2 (germline): SGHRS, YFSETQ. The CDR3 loop spans 17 amino acids. This CDR3 reads CASSAPRSGGWFGEQFF. In DNA form, the CDR3 reads TGCGCCAGCAGCGCCCCACGAAGTGGGGGGTGGTTCGGTGAGCAGTTCTTC. The full variable domain, rest sourced from reference TRBV5-1 and TRBJ2-1, is KAGVTQTPRYLIKTRGQQVTLSCSPISGHRSVSWYQQTPGQGLQFLFEYFSETQRNKGNFPGRFSGRQFSNSRSEMNVSTLELGDSALYLCASSAPRSGGWFGEQFFGPGTRLTVL.

Within the sample, this clone is medium-sized. CDR3 DNA sequence: TGCAGTGCTAGAGATCGGGGGCCGGAGGAGCAGTACTTC. It is translated as CSARDRGPEEQYF. The chain employs TRBV20-1 and TRBJ2-7; the D gene could be TRBD1 or TRBD2 (6 bases each). This CDR3 has 13 residues. V lost 0 bases and J 7 bases, leaving 13 bases between the germline ends. Germline V CDR1 and CDR2: DFQATT, SNEGSKA (reference sequence).

This clone qualifies as medium-sized (0.01 to 0.1%). The rearrangement joins TRBV5-1 to TRBJ1-4; 7 nucleotides line up with TRBD1. The V and J ends lost 4 bases and 5 bases, in that order; junction bases with no gene match: 8. CDR3 length equals 15 residues. CDR1 and CDR2 (germline): SGHRS, YFSETQ. The DNA of the CDR3 is TGCGCCAGCAGCCAATCGGGACAGTCAAATGAAAAACTGTTTTTT. It specifies CASSQSGQSNEKLFF. The complete variable domain, with remaining parts taken from reference TRBV5-1 and TRBJ1-4, reads KAGVTQTPRYLIKTRGQQVTLSCSPISGHRSVSWYQQTPGQGLQFLFEYFSETQRNKGNFPGRFSGRQFSNSRSEMNVSTLELGDSALYLCASSQSGQSNEKLFFGSGTQLSVL.

Comment on this clone: An end of the junction does not agree with germline; a read error may underlie this. This chain joins TRBV28 and TRBJ2-6; TRBD1 might be the D (6 bases). This CDR3 has 15 amino acids. Germline V gene sequence: CDR1 MDHEN, CDR2 SYDVKM. The CDR3: CASGWGTSGANVMTF. Written as DNA, the CDR3 is TGTGCCAGCGGCTGGGGGACATCTGGGGCCAACGTCATGACTTTC.

This clone was counted ten times or more. The V gene is TRBV27, the J gene TRBJ2-3, with TRBD2 matching 7 bases. This CDR3 comprises 15 residues. Germline-derived CDR1 and CDR2 are MNHEY and SMNVEV (reference sequence). V was clipped by 8 bases and J by 3 bases; unmatched bases: 11. The CDR3 DNA sequence: TGTGCCAGCTCCCGGGCGGGAGTGAGAACAGATACGCAGTATTTT. Its translation is CASSRAGVRTDTQYF.

J is TRBJ2-1 and V is TRBV7-3, with D unclear. The germline V and J ends were trimmed by 5 bases and 0 bases, with 11 bases remaining between them. The germline V gene has CDR1 SGHTA and CDR2 FQGTGA. The CDR3 is 15 amino acids. In DNA form, the CDR3 reads TGTGCCAGCAGCCCCTTTGTTGGCTCCTACAATGAGCAGTTCTTC. Amino acid sequence: CASSPFVGSYNEQFF.

Ten or more counts support this clone. The chain is built from TRBV9 and TRBJ2-1, with 8 bases fitting TRBD2. CDR1 is SGDLS and CDR2 is YYNGEE in the germline V gene. The junction had 7 bases not matched to a gene; V was cut back by 2 bases and J by 9 bases. This CDR3 spans 14 amino acids. The CDR3 DNA reads as TGTGCCAGCAGCGTCAGCGGGAGTAACGGTGAGCAGTTCTTC. Its protein is CASSVSGSNGEQFF.

This clone was seen ten or more times. The chain couples TRBV14 to TRBJ2-3; 9 bases line up with TRBD1. Looked up from germline, CDR1 is SGHDN and CDR2 is FVKESK. J gave up 5 bases and V 4 bases, and 10 bases lay outside the gene matches. The CDR3 length is 16 residues. The CDR3 region has the DNA TGTGCCAGCAGCCCACACAGGGGGCTGGTGTTAGATACGCAGTATTTT. This gives the protein CASSPHRGLVLDTQYF.

This clone was seen ten or more times. The chain carries TRBV4-1 and TRBJ1-2; possible D gene TRBD1, 5 bases. The CDR3 is 11 amino acids. Germline V gene data show CDR1 as MGHRA and CDR2 as YSYEKL. Trimming took 7 bases from V and 4 from J, leaving 7 bases between them. DNA for the CDR3: TGCGCCAGCAATGGGGGCTATGGCTACACCTTC. Translated, it gives CASNGGYGYTF.

A remark on this clone: A much larger clone sits a single nucleotide away, making a read error possible. V is TRBV28 and J is TRBJ2-5; 12 bases are shared with TRBD1. The germline V gene has CDR1 MDHEN and CDR2 SYDVKM. The CDR3 extends over 18 amino acids. V lost 7 bases and J lost 3; bases outside the gene matches: 15. CDR3 DNA: TGTGCCAGCATCCAAATTGTGACGGGGACAGGGGGCAAAGAGACCCAGTACTTC. This gives the protein CASIQIVTGTGGKETQYF.

This clone was counted many times. Just one base apart from a much larger clone, this may be a read error. This sequence joins TRBV5-5 and TRBJ2-3; TRBD2 agrees at 12 bases. J gave up 7 bases and V 4 bases, and 7 bases lay outside the gene matches. This CDR3 comprises 15 residues. The V gene's germline CDR1 is SGHKS and CDR2 YYEKEE (reference sequence). The chain's CDR3 is CASSPTSGSTYTQYF. CDR3 coding DNA: TGTGCCAGCAGCCCGACTAGCGGGAGTACATATACGCAGTATTTT.

This clone was counted between two and nine times. At one boundary the junction diverges from the germline segment, which might be a read error. This sample includes further DNA sequences coding for the same CDR3. The chain links TRBV2 to TRBJ2-5; no reliable D call. Germline lookup yields CDR1 SNHLY and CDR2 FYNNEI. The CDR3 covers 14 residues. The CDR3 coding sequence is TGTGCCAGCAGTGAACGGCCAGGAGAAGAGACACAGTACTTC. It codes for CASSERPGEETQYF.

A few counts support this clone. A junction boundary mismatches the germline segment, possibly from a read error. CDR3 residues: CASIEAGPGDLFF. The CDR3 DNA reads as TGTGCCAGCATTGAAGCGGGACCCGGGGACCTGTTTTTT. The rearrangement joins TRBV2 to TRBJ2-2; 7 nucleotides agree with TRBD2. Germline CDR1 and CDR2: SNHLY and FYNNEI. The CDR3 covers 13 residues.

This sequence joins TRBV20-1 and TRBJ2-3; 9 nucleotides line up with TRBD2. Trimming at V came to 1 base and at J to 4 bases, leaving 12 bases not matched to a gene. Per the germline V gene, CDR1 is DFQATT and CDR2 is SNEGSKA (reference sequence). The CDR3 loop spans 17 amino acids. The CDR3 region is CSARGYASGGFSDTQYF. The CDR3 DNA is TGCAGTGCTAGAGGCTACGCGAGCGGGGGGTTCTCAGATACGCAGTATTTT.

This clone has a count of ten or more. The gene calls are TRBV18 and TRBJ2-2; the match to TRBD2 covers 14 bases. Losses at the gene ends were 3 bases for V and 0 bases for J; bases not matched to a gene: 9. The germline CDR1 and CDR2 sequences are KGHSH and LQKENI. The CDR3 sequence is 20 residues long. The chain's CDR3 is CASSPRTGLAGGPNTGELFF. The CDR3 DNA follows: TGTGCCAGCTCACCTCGTACCGGACTAGCGGGGGGACCGAACACCGGGGAGCTGTTTTTT.

Comment on this clone: A junction end diverges from the germline sequence, so it may reflect a read error. The rearrangement joins TRBV9 to TRBJ2-7; D is unclear. Germline-derived CDR1 and CDR2 are SGDLS and YYNGEE. The CDR3 is 15 amino acids. The CDR3 region is CASSVGTGSAYEQYF. The CDR3 DNA reads as TGTGCCAGCAGCGTAGGTACTGGCAGTGCCTATGAGCAGTACTTC.

This clone was observed many times. This sequence joins TRBV20-1 and TRBJ2-1, with 8 bases lining up with TRBD2. Looked up from germline, CDR1 is DFQATT and CDR2 is SNEGSKA (reference sequence). With V trimmed by 4 bases and J by 10 bases, 15 bases remained unmatched. The length of the CDR3 is 15 residues. CDR3 in DNA: TGCAGTGCTAAACTAAGCGGGAGATATATGATAGAGCAGTTCTTC. Translation: CSAKLSGRYMIEQFF.

This clone occurred many times. The V call is TRBV5-1, the J call TRBJ1-1; D might be TRBD1 (5 bases). Trimming took off 2 bases at V and 4 bases at J, with 12 bases between the two ends. The CDR3 runs to 14 residues. Germline assignment: CDR1 SGHRS and CDR2 YFSETQ. CDR3 bases: TGCGCCAGCAGCTTCGGGTCAGGGAGCACTGAAGCTTTCTTT. Its translation: CASSFGSGSTEAFF.

This clone was seen repeatedly, ten times or more. This rearrangement joins TRBV7-9 to TRBJ2-1; maybe TRBD1 (5 bases). The length of the CDR3 is 15 residues. CDR1 is SEHNR and CDR2 is FQNEAQ in the germline V gene (reference sequence). V dropped 5 bases and J dropped 5 bases, with 16 bases sitting between them. The CDR3 bases are TGTGCCAGCAGCCAAGGGGCCCTAGGGGACAATGAGCAGTTCTTC. Encoded protein: CASSQGALGDNEQFF.

This clone is medium-sized. Other DNA sequences in the same sample also yield this CDR3. V and J are TRBV20-1 and TRBJ2-1; 9 bases are shared with TRBD2. The germline gives CDR1 DFQATT, CDR2 SNEGSKA (reference sequence). The trim removed 6 bases at V and 7 bases at J, leaving 13 bases unmatched. The CDR3 is 15 amino acids. The CDR3, as DNA: TGCAGTGCCCTAAAGTTGGCGGGAGGGCCAAATGAGCAGTTCTTC. This encodes CSALKLAGGPNEQFF.

This clone was picked up many times. V is TRBV13 and J is TRBJ1-1; 7 nucleotides match TRBD1. The CDR3 contains 15 residues. The V gene's germline CDR1 is PRHDT and CDR2 FYEKMQ (reference sequence). After removal of 5 bases from V and 1 base from J, the junction contained 7 bases not matched to a gene. The CDR3 DNA reads TGTGCCAGCAGCGGCCCCGGGACAGAGAACACTGAAGCTTTCTTT. Translating gives CASSGPGTENTEAFF.

The chain uses TRBV5-1 and TRBJ1-1, with D perhaps TRBD1 (6 bases). The germline V gene has CDR1 SGHRS and CDR2 YFSETQ. The CDR3 covers 13 residues. V lost 4 bases and J 5 bases, leaving 12 bases between the germline ends. The CDR3 spells CASSAGRGTEAFF. CDR3 bases: TGCGCCAGCAGCGCTGGGAGGGGGACTGAAGCTTTCTTT. The full variable domain, its missing parts supplied by reference TRBV5-1 and TRBJ1-1, is KAGVTQTPRYLIKTRGQQVTLSCSPISGHRSVSWYQQTPGQGLQFLFEYFSETQRNKGNFPGRFSGRQFSNSRSEMNVSTLELGDSALYLCASSAGRGTEAFFGQGTRLTVV.

Concerning this clone itself: The junction does not match germline at one end; this may be a read error. The chain is built from TRBV6-5 and TRBJ1-2, with D tentatively TRBD1 (6 bases). This CDR3 is 16 amino acids long. CDR1 and CDR2 from the germline V gene are MNHEY and SVGAGI. The CDR3 loop reads CASRYRSTGPFYVYTF. The CDR3 coding sequence is TGTGCCAGCAGATATAGATCGACAGGTCCATTCTATGTCTACACCTTC.

The V call is TRBV5-1, the J call TRBJ2-7, with 7 bases fitting TRBD2. The CDR3 covers 14 residues. Looked up from germline, CDR1 is SGHRS and CDR2 is YFSETQ. V trimming: 0 bases; J trimming: 0 bases; junction bases outside the gene matches: 0. The CDR3 DNA sequence: TGCGCCAGCAGCTTGGGGGACTACTCCTACGAGCAGTACTTC. Its translation is CASSLGDYSYEQYF.

The chain employs TRBV7-9 and TRBJ2-7; tentatively, D is TRBD2 (7 bases). The CDR3 is made up of 14 amino acids. Germline assignment: CDR1 SEHNR and CDR2 FQNEAQ (reference sequence). Trimming took off 0 bases at V and 4 bases at J, with 10 bases between the two ends. CDR3: CASSLAGGQYEQYF. The CDR3 bases are TGTGCCAGCAGCTTAGCCGGGGGGCAGTACGAGCAGTACTTC.